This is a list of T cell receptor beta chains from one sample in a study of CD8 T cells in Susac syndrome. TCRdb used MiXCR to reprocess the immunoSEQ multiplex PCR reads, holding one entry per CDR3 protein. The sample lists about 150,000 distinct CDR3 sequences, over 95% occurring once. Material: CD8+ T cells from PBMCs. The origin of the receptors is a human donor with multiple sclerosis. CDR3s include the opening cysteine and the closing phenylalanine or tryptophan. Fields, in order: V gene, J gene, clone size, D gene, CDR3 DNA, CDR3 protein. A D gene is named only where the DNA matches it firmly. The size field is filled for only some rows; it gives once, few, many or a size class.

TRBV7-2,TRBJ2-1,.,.,TGTGCCAGCAGCTCCCTCGGTAGTGAGCAGTTCTTC,CASSSLGSEQFF
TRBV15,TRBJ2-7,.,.,TGTGCCACCAGCAGGGGTTACGAGCAGTACTTC,CATSRGYEQYF
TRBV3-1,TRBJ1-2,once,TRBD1,TGTGCCAGCAGCCACCCTGACAGGGTTGGCTACACCTTC,CASSHPDRVGYTF
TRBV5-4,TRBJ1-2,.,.,TGTGCCAGCAACCCGAGGGGGGACCTCTATGGCTACACCTTC,CASNPRGDLYGYTF
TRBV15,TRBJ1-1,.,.,TGTGCCACCAGCAGAGATGGGGGGGGAACTGAAGCTTTCTTT,CATSRDGGGTEAFF
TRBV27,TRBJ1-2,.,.,TGTGCCAGCAGCAACGGGGTCGTCTATGGCTACACCTTC,CASSNGVVYGYTF
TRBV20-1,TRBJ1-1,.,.,TGCAGTGCTAGTGAGAGGTCCGGGACTGAAGCTTTCTTT,CSASERSGTEAFF
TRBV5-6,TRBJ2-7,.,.,TGTGCCAGCAGCTTGGTTAGTGACCCCTACGAGCAGTACTTC,CASSLVSDPYEQYF
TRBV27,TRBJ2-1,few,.,TGTGCCAGCAGTTTTGGAGGGAGCAATGAGCAGTTCTTC,CASSFGGSNEQFF
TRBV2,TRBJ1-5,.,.,TGTGCCAGCAGCCTCCGGACCCAAAATCAGCCCCAGCATTTT,CASSLRTQNQPQHF
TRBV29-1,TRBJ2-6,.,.,TGCAGCGTTGACCAGGAAGGGAGGTCTGGGGCCAACGTCCTGACTTTC,CSVDQEGRSGANVLTF
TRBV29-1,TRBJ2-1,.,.,TGCAGCGTGGGGGGGGCGGCCGGCGAGCAGTTCTTC,CSVGGAAGEQFF
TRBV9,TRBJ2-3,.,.,TGTGCCAGCAGCGTAAATGGGGGGTCAACGCAGTATTTT,CASSVNGGSTQYF
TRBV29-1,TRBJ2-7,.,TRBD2,TGCAGCGTTGAAGAAATCGGGGGGTGGACCGGTCACGAGCAGTACTTC,CSVEEIGGWTGHEQYF
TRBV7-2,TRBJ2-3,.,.,TGTGCCAGCCGGGACTCCTTAGTAGATACGCAGTATTTT,CASRDSLVDTQYF
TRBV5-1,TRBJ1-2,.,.,TGCGCCAGCAGCAATGATCCCCCGGGCAGGCTTAGGAGCTACACCTTC,CASSNDPPGRLRSYTF
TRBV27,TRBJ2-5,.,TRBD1,TGTGCCAGCAGCCGGGACAGAGACCAAGAGACCCAGTACTTC,CASSRDRDQETQYF
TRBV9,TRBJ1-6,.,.,TGTGCCAGCAGCGTAGGAGACAGGACGAATTCACCCCTCCACTTT,CASSVGDRTNSPLHF
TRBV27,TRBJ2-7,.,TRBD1,TGTGCCAGCAGTGGACAGGGGGTGAACGAGCAGTACTTC,CASSGQGVNEQYF
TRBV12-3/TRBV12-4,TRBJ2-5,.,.,TGTGCCAGCAGTCCCCGGAGGGTGGGAGAGACCCAGTACTTC,CASSPRRVGETQYF
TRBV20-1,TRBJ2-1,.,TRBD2,TGCAGTGCTAGAGATCTAGCGGGGGGGAATAATGAGCAGTTCTTC,CSARDLAGGNNEQFF
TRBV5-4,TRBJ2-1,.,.,TGTGCCAGCAGCTTGGCGGGATCATATCAGTTCTTC,CASSLAGSYQFF
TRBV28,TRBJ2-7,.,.,TGTGCCAGCAGACCCGCAGGTAGCTCCTACGAGCAGTACTTC,CASRPAGSSYEQYF
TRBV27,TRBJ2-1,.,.,TGTGCCAGCAGTTTCCGTTACGGGTATGAGCAGTTCTTC,CASSFRYGYEQFF
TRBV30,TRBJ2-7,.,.,TGTGCCTGGGGGACGGTCTCCTACGAGCAGTACTTC,CAWGTVSYEQYF
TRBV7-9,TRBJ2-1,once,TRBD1,TGTGCCAGCAGCTCCGGACAGGGGGCGGGCGAGCAGTTCTTC,CASSSGQGAGEQFF
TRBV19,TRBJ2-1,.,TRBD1,TGTGCCAGTACCCCGGACAGGTTTAACAATGAGCAGTTCTTC,CASTPDRFNNEQFF
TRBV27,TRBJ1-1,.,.,TGTGCCAGCAGTTCCCGGGGGCGGAACACTGAAGCTTTCTTT,CASSSRGRNTEAFF
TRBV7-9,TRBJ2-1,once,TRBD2,TGTGCCAGCCGCGAAGCGGGGGGAAATGAGCAGTTCTTC,CASREAGGNEQFF
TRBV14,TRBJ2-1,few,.,TGTGCCAGCAGCCAGGGCCTTTACAATGAGCAGTTCTTC,CASSQGLYNEQFF
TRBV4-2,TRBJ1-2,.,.,TGTGCCAGCAGCCTCGGGACTGACAACTATGGCTACACCTTC,CASSLGTDNYGYTF
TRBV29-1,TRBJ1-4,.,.,TGCAGCGTTGAGTACAGTCGTAATGAAAAACTGTTTTTT,CSVEYSRNEKLFF
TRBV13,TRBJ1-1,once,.,TGTGCCAGCAGCTTAGAGTTTGGGGGCACTGAAGCTTTCTTT,CASSLEFGGTEAFF
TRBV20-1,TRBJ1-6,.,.,TGCAGTGCGGCGGGGATGGGGGATTCACCCCTCCACTTT,CSAAGMGDSPLHF
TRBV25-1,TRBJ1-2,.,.,TGTGCCAGCAGTGCCAGGTTGCATGGCTACACCTTC,CASSARLHGYTF
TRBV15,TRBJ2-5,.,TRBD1,TGTGCCACCAGCACGGTGGGGGACAGCCAAGAGACCCAGTACTTC,CATSTVGDSQETQYF
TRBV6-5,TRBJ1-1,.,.,TGTGCCAGCAGTTCCGGCTCAGCCTACACTGAAGCTTTCTTT,CASSSGSAYTEAFF
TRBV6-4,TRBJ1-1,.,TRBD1,TGTGCCAGCAGTGACTCAACAGAACAGGGGACGGACACTGAAGCTTTCTTT,CASSDSTEQGTDTEAFF
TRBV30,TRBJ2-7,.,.,TGTGCCTGGAAAGTAGCGGCCTACGAGCAGTACTTC,CAWKVAAYEQYF
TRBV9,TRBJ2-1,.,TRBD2,TGTGCCAGCAGCGGGTCCCTGAGCGGGGACGGGAATGAGCAGTTCTTC,CASSGSLSGDGNEQFF
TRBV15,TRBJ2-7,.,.,TGTGCCACCAGCAGAGATCAACTGGTGAACCAGTACTTC,CATSRDQLVNQYF
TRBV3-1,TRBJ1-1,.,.,TGTGCCAGCAGCCAAAACGCAGGGATAAACACTGAAGCTTTCTTT,CASSQNAGINTEAFF
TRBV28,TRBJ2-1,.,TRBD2,TGTGCCAGCATCGGGACTAGCGCCTACAATGAGCAGTTCTTC,CASIGTSAYNEQFF
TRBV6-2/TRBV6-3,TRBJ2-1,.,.,TGTGCCAGCAGTTTTGGTTTGAATGAGCAGTTCTTC,CASSFGLNEQFF
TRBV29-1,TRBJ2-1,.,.,TGCAGCGTGGACGGAAGGGAGGACTCACCAAGCTCCTACAATGAGCAGTTCTTC,CSVDGREDSPSSYNEQFF
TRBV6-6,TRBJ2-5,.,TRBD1,TGTGCCAGCAGGATCACAGGGGGCCGGGAGACCCAGTACTTC,CASRITGGRETQYF
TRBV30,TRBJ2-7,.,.,TGTGCCTGGAGTGTTGGTCTGAGGGACGAGCAGTACTTC,CAWSVGLRDEQYF
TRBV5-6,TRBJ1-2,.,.,TGTGCCAGCAGCTTGGTGCGGACGCCATATGGCTACACCTTC,CASSLVRTPYGYTF